These 27 T cell receptor beta chains were sequenced from one sample in a study of Graves' ophthalmopathy and Graves' hyperthyroidism. As the template, RNA transcripts were used to amplify TCR beta CDR3 regions. The first-round RT-PCR employed HTBI primers together with the Qiagen OneStep RT-PCR kit. A multiplex PCR was then performed as the second round. TCRdb re-called the multiplex PCR reads with MiXCR, one entry per CDR3 protein. The repertoire includes hundreds of thousands of distinct CDR3 sequences, over 40% of them detected once, and around 3% sits in the top ten. Sequencing used peripheral blood. All receptors come from an adult man with Graves' ophthalmopathy.

In regard to this clonotype: This may arise from a read error, as a much more abundant clone is one base away. The rearrangement links TRBV7-6 to TRBJ2-2, with 8 nucleotides matching TRBD1. This CDR3 contains 15 residues. Germline V gene lookup returns CDR1 SGHVS and CDR2 FNYEAQ. The CDR3 sequence: CAGSSRQGYTGELFF. In DNA form, the CDR3 reads TGTGCCGGCAGCTCACGACAGGGGTACACCGGGGAGCTGTTTTTT.

The sample holds a few counts of this clonotype. The chain combines TRBV27 with TRBJ1-4; no firm D call. Germline assignment: CDR1 MNHEY and CDR2 SMNVEV (reference sequence). Trimming shortened V by 8 bases and J by 8 bases, and 21 bases separated the two germline ends. This CDR3 contains 15 residues. The CDR3 loop is CASSPSGGGFEKLFF. CDR3 in DNA: TGTGCCAGCTCACCATCGGGAGGAGGGTTCGAAAAACTGTTTTTT.

This clonotype came up many times. The chain recombines TRBV15 with TRBJ2-3; the match to TRBD2 covers 8 bases. Germline trimming cut 4 bases from V and 4 bases from J; bases unmatched to any gene: 4. Per germline, CDR1 LNHNV and CDR2 YYDKDF (reference sequence). The CDR3 is 14 amino acids. DNA for the CDR3: TGTGCCACCAGCACGAAGCGGGAGTCAGATACGCAGTATTTT. Translating it yields CATSTKRESDTQYF.

This clonotype has ten or more counts. The J gene is TRBJ2-7, the V gene TRBV6-1, with D unresolved. The V end lost 7 bases, the J end lost 4 bases, and 14 bases lay between the germline ends. The CDR3 loop spans 13 amino acids. CDR1 and CDR2 (germline): MNHNS, SASEGT. The CDR3, as DNA: TGTGCCAGCAAGCTAGTTCAGGAATACGAGCAGTACTTC. Protein product: CASKLVQEYEQYF.

The gene calls are TRBV12-5 and TRBJ2-6, with D unclear. CDR3 length: 18 residues. V lost 2 bases and J lost 4, with 18 bases in between. In germline, CDR1 is LGHNT, CDR2 FRNRAP. CDR3 nucleotides: TGTGCTAGTGGTTTGTGGGTAGGTCTATTTGACGGGGCCAACGTCCTGACTTTC. It codes for CASGLWVGLFDGANVLTF.

The rearrangement links TRBV24-1 to TRBJ1-2; TRBD1 might be the D (6 bases). Trimming removed 7 bases from V and 7 bases from J, with 27 bases in between. There are 17 residues in the CDR3. Germline values: CDR1 KGHDR, CDR2 SFDVKD. The DNA for the CDR3 is TGTGCCACCAGGGGACATTCCGCAGACACCGGGGGTCGTGGCTACACCTTC. It encodes CATRGHSADTGGRGYTF.

This clonotype was counted ten times or more. This sequence joins TRBV29-1 and TRBJ2-7; 11 positions agree with TRBD1. Germline CDR1 reads SQVTM; CDR2 reads ANQGSEA. This CDR3 region has 12 residues. The trim removed 6 bases at V and 7 bases at J, leaving 5 bases unmatched. CDR3 DNA: TGCAGCGTCGGACAGGGGGCGGGGGAGCAGTACTTC. This encodes CSVGQGAGEQYF.

The chain combines TRBV6-1 with TRBJ1-5; TRBD1 matches at 12 bases. The CDR3 contains 15 residues. Germline V gene data show CDR1 as MNHNS and CDR2 as SASEGT. V was clipped by 1 base and J by 7 bases; unmatched bases: 2. The CDR3 loop is CASSEEGTGGQPQHF. The CDR3 nucleotides read TGTGCCAGCAGTGAAGAGGGGACAGGGGGCCAGCCCCAGCATTTT.

This chain uses TRBV2 with TRBJ2-2; possible D gene TRBD2, 6 bases. Germline CDR1 and CDR2: SNHLY and FYNNEI. The CDR3 spans 16 residues. V lost 8 bases and J 2 bases, leaving 18 bases between the germline ends. The CDR3 region is CASGNRDSINTGELFF. In nucleotides, the CDR3 is TGTGCCAGCGGGAATCGGGACTCAATCAACACCGGGGAGCTGTTTTTT.

This clonotype showed up just once. Mismatch with germline at one junction end may stem from a read error. The CDR3 sequence: CASSPPNSQGTQYF. DNA for the CDR3: TGTGCCAGCTCACCACCTAACAGTCAAGGGACCCAGTACTTC. This chain uses TRBV18 with TRBJ2-5; D is unresolved. Germline V gives CDR1 KGHSH, CDR2 LQKENI. The CDR3 contains 14 residues.

This clonotype appeared many times. The chain recombines TRBV5-1 with TRBJ1-2; D is unresolved. The CDR3 contains 12 residues. The germline CDR1 and CDR2 sequences are SGHRS and YFSETQ. The V end lost 5 bases, the J end lost 0 bases, and 5 bases lay between the germline ends. This CDR3 reads CASRPANYGYTF. CDR3 sequence (DNA): TGCGCCAGCAGGCCAGCTAACTATGGCTACACCTTC.

This clonotype was picked up many times. The CDR3 bases are TGTGCCAGCAGTGAGCACGGGGTACCCTACGAGCAGTACTTC. Its protein is CASSEHGVPYEQYF. The chain employs TRBV2 and TRBJ2-7; weak D call: TRBD2 (5 bases). Trimming left V 3 bases short and J 2 bases short, with 11 bases between. Germline CDR1 reads SNHLY; CDR2 reads FYNNEI. This CDR3 contains 14 residues.

The genes are TRBV20-1 and TRBJ1-2; the match to TRBD1 covers 11 bases. Trimming removed 3 bases from V and 3 bases from J; junction bases left unmatched: 3. This CDR3 is 14 amino acids long. Germline assignment: CDR1 DFQATT and CDR2 SNEGSKA (reference sequence). CDR3 residues: CSARDRGQDYGYTF. The CDR3 nucleotides read TGCAGTGCTAGGGACAGGGGGCAAGACTATGGCTACACCTTC.

In DNA, the CDR3 is TGCAGCGTTGCTAGGGCCACGGGAGTCGGCTACACCTTC. It is translated as CSVARATGVGYTF. The rearrangement links TRBV29-1 to TRBJ1-2, with no clear D. The CDR3 has 13 residues. Trimming removed 4 bases from V and 8 bases from J, with 17 bases in between. Germline assignment: CDR1 SQVTM and CDR2 ANQGSEA.

The chain couples TRBV5-1 to TRBJ2-7, with D unclear. With 0 bases removed from V and 0 bases from J, the gap between germline ends came to 13 bases. The CDR3 runs 16 residues. Germline loops: CDR1 SGHRS, CDR2 YFSETQ. The CDR3 loop reads CASSLGSPLSSYEQYF. The CDR3 nucleotides read TGCGCCAGCAGCTTGGGGTCCCCTTTAAGCTCCTACGAGCAGTACTTC.

This clonotype appeared many times. CDR3 DNA: TGTGCCATCAGTGAGTTGACAGGGGGGTACGAGCAGTACTTC. Protein: CAISELTGGYEQYF. The chain combines TRBV10-3 with TRBJ2-7; 9 bases match TRBD1. The germline V gene encodes CDR1 ENHRY and CDR2 SYGVKD. The CDR3 has 14 residues. Germline trimming cut 1 base from V and 4 bases from J; bases unmatched to any gene: 2.

This clonotype was counted at least ten times. The rearrangement uses TRBV29-1 and TRBJ1-2; 7 bases are a match to TRBD1. V lost 1 base and J lost 4; bases outside the gene matches: 3. This CDR3 has 13 amino acids. Germline V gene data show CDR1 as SQVTM and CDR2 as ANQGSEA. This CDR3 is CSVEATGIYGYTF. In nucleotides, the CDR3 is TGCAGCGTTGAAGCGACAGGGATCTATGGCTACACCTTC.

As to this clonotype: Since a much larger clone is just one base distant, this may be a read error. A read error is likely, as this CDR3 ends without the conserved phenylalanine or tryptophan. This chain connects TRBV2 to TRBJ2-7; possible D gene TRBD2, 6 bases. V lost 9 bases and J 7 bases, leaving 28 bases between the germline ends. This CDR3 region has 16 residues. The germline gives CDR1 SNHLY, CDR2 FYNNEI. The CDR3 coding sequence is TGTGCCAGTAGGCCCAGTCTTGGGGGGAGCCTTTCGGAGCAGTACTAC. Protein product: CASRPSLGGSLSEQYY.

V gene TRBV24-1 combines with J gene TRBJ2-5, with D perhaps TRBD1 (6 bases). V lost 5 bases, J lost 3 bases, and 12 bases lay in between. The CDR3 spans 14 residues. Per germline, CDR1 KGHDR and CDR2 SFDVKD. The CDR3 loop reads CATSARKGEETQYF. CDR3 DNA: TGTGCCACCAGTGCTAGGAAGGGGGAAGAGACCCAGTACTTC.

This clonotype has ten or more counts. The chain couples TRBV11-3 to TRBJ1-6, with TRBD1 identical over 9 bases. With 8 bases clipped from V and 8 bases from J, the junction kept 4 bases outside the gene matches. CDR3 size: 13 residues. Germline V gene sequence: CDR1 SGHNT, CDR2 YENEEA. CDR3 amino acids: CASAGQGYSPLHF. In DNA, the CDR3 is TGTGCCAGCGCGGGACAGGGTTATTCACCCCTCCACTTT. The full variable domain, in which reference TRBV11-3 and TRBJ1-6 provide the parts outside the CDR3, is EAGVVQSPRYKIIEKKQPVAFWCNPISGHNTLYWYLQNLGQGPELLIRYENEEAVDDSQLPKDRFSAERLKGVDSTLKIQPAELGDSAVYLCASAGQGYSPLHFGNGTRLTVT.

This clonotype was observed many times. The V gene is TRBV13, the J gene TRBJ1-1, with unresolved D. Germline assignment: CDR1 PRHDT and CDR2 FYEKMQ (reference sequence). The V and J ends lost 2 bases and 4 bases respectively, with 11 bases between them. The CDR3 is made up of 14 amino acids. CDR3: CASSLLRQFTEAFF. The CDR3 coding sequence is TGTGCCAGCAGCTTACTGCGGCAGTTCACTGAAGCTTTCTTT.

This clonotype was seen repeatedly, ten times or more. The chain combines TRBV2 with TRBJ1-2; D is unclear. Looked up from germline, CDR1 is SNHLY and CDR2 is FYNNEI. V shed 6 bases and J shed 2 bases, with 13 bases lying between them. CDR3 length equals 14 residues. The DNA of the CDR3 is TGTGCCAGCAGCCCCGGGGAGGCAAACTATGGCTACACCTTC. Its translation is CASSPGEANYGYTF.

V and J are TRBV19 and TRBJ2-1, with D possibly matching TRBD2 (6 bases). Germline V gene lookup returns CDR1 LNHDA and CDR2 SQIVND (reference sequence). The CDR3 runs 13 residues. V lost 5 bases, J lost 4 bases, and 9 bases lay in between. CDR3 DNA: TGTGCCAGTAGTGAGCGGGTATACAATGAGCAGTTCTTC. As protein: CASSERVYNEQFF.

The chain links TRBV24-1 to TRBJ1-6; D not certain. Between the trimmed V and J ends, which lost 4 bases and 7 bases, there was a span of 10 bases. The length of the CDR3 is 14 residues. Germline-derived CDR1 and CDR2 are KGHDR and SFDVKD. The CDR3 region is CATSDGRWNSPLHF. The CDR3 DNA follows: TGTGCCACCAGTGACGGCCGGTGGAATTCACCCCTCCACTTT.

For this clonotype: A much larger clone differs from this one at a single base, so this may be a read error. CDR3 sequence (DNA): TGTGTCAGCACCAGCGACAGTAATAATTCACCCCTCCACTTT. Its protein is CVSTSDSNNSPLHF. The genes are TRBV10-3 and TRBJ1-6, with D perhaps matching TRBD1 (5 bases). CDR1 ENHRY and CDR2 SYGVKD come from the germline V gene. The CDR3 sequence is 14 residues long.

This clonotype was observed once. The J gene is TRBJ2-2, the V gene TRBV24-1, with TRBD1 matching over 9 bases. Germline assignment: CDR1 KGHDR and CDR2 SFDVKD. The CDR3 runs 14 residues. The J segment lost 7 bases and the V segment lost 5 bases, leaving 4 bases of the junction unmatched. CDR3 residues: CATSAGTGFGELFF. CDR3 coding DNA: TGTGCCACCAGTGCCGGGACAGGGTTCGGGGAGCTGTTTTTT.

The chain combines TRBV19 with TRBJ1-2, with no clear D. CDR3 length: 10 residues. Between the trimmed V and J ends, which lost 3 bases and 7 bases, there was a span of 3 bases. Looked up from germline, CDR1 is LNHDA and CDR2 is SQIVND (reference sequence). Here the CDR3 DNA reads TGTGCCAGTAGTATTGGTGGCTACACCTTC. Residues: CASSIGGYTF.